This is a list of T cell receptor beta chains from one sample in a study of shared clonotypes between healthy human individuals. The method was immunoSEQ multiplex PCR; TCRdb's version includes in-frame clones alone and lacks a portion of them. The sample gives millions of clones, about 95% of which show up once; 0.85% to 1.3% is in the top ten. The sample comprised naive CD8+ T cells sorted from blood. All receptors come from a man younger than 35 in good health. The CDR3 runs from the conserved cysteine through the conserved F or W. Fields, in order: clone size, D gene, V gene, J gene, CDR3 protein, CDR3 DNA. D genes are given only for firm matches. For some rows the clone size is stated as once, few or many, or as a class when expanded; others skip it.

abundance: .
d_gene: .
v_gene: TRBV5-1
j_gene: TRBJ2-7
CDR3aa: CASSLEGQTYEQYF
CDR3nt: TGCGCCAGCAGCTTGGAAGGGCAGACCTACGAGCAGTACTTC

abundance: .
d_gene: .
v_gene: TRBV9
j_gene: TRBJ2-1
CDR3aa: CASSATYVPSSYNEQFF
CDR3nt: TGTGCCAGCAGCGCAACCTACGTGCCGAGCTCCTACAATGAGCAGTTCTTC

abundance: .
d_gene: .
v_gene: TRBV5-5
j_gene: TRBJ1-6
CDR3aa: CASSLERGSSYNSPLHF
CDR3nt: TGTGCCAGCAGCTTGGAGAGGGGGAGCTCCTATAATTCACCCCTCCACTTT

abundance: .
d_gene: .
v_gene: TRBV6-1
j_gene: TRBJ1-5
CDR3aa: CASSEGGLSNQPQHF
CDR3nt: TGTGCCAGCAGTGAAGGAGGGTTAAGCAATCAGCCCCAGCATTTT

abundance: .
d_gene: .
v_gene: TRBV7-9
j_gene: TRBJ2-1
CDR3aa: CASRTLELEQFF
CDR3nt: TGTGCCAGCAGGACACTAGAGCTAGAGCAGTTCTTC

abundance: .
d_gene: TRBD2
v_gene: TRBV6-6
j_gene: TRBJ2-1
CDR3aa: CASTAGDYEQFF
CDR3nt: TGTGCCAGCACAGCGGGAGACTATGAGCAGTTCTTC

abundance: .
d_gene: TRBD1
v_gene: TRBV27
j_gene: TRBJ2-1
CDR3aa: CASSSTGQGINEQFF
CDR3nt: TGTGCCAGCAGTTCAACCGGACAGGGCATCAATGAGCAGTTCTTC

abundance: .
d_gene: .
v_gene: TRBV4-3
j_gene: TRBJ1-6
CDR3aa: CASSQEGAGVNNSPLHF
CDR3nt: TGCGCCAGCAGCCAAGAAGGGGCGGGGGTGAATAATTCACCCCTCCACTTT

abundance: .
d_gene: TRBD1
v_gene: TRBV5-6
j_gene: TRBJ1-5
CDR3aa: CASSSWTGGQQPQHF
CDR3nt: TGTGCCAGCAGCTCGTGGACAGGGGGCCAACAGCCCCAGCATTTT

abundance: .
d_gene: .
v_gene: TRBV10-1
j_gene: TRBJ2-7
CDR3aa: CASSEYPSGEQYF
CDR3nt: TGCGCCAGCAGTGAATACCCCTCGGGCGAGCAGTACTTC

abundance: .
d_gene: .
v_gene: TRBV6-1
j_gene: TRBJ1-1
CDR3aa: CASSEYRGEAFF
CDR3nt: TGTGCCAGCAGTGAATACCGGGGTGAAGCTTTCTTT

abundance: .
d_gene: .
v_gene: TRBV30
j_gene: TRBJ2-3
CDR3aa: CAWSRLGTDTQYF
CDR3nt: TGTGCCTGGAGTAGACTAGGCACAGATACGCAGTATTTT

abundance: .
d_gene: .
v_gene: TRBV10-2
j_gene: TRBJ1-2
CDR3aa: CASGGIYGYTF
CDR3nt: TGCGCCAGCGGTGGGATTTATGGCTACACCTTC

abundance: .
d_gene: .
v_gene: TRBV28
j_gene: TRBJ2-7
CDR3aa: CASSLEPGRPEQYF
CDR3nt: TGTGCCAGCAGTTTGGAGCCCGGCAGGCCCGAGCAGTACTTC

abundance: .
d_gene: TRBD2
v_gene: TRBV11-2
j_gene: TRBJ2-5
CDR3aa: CASSLEAGAQETQYF
CDR3nt: TGTGCCAGCAGCTTAGAGGCGGGAGCTCAAGAGACCCAGTACTTC

abundance: .
d_gene: .
v_gene: TRBV4-1
j_gene: TRBJ2-1
CDR3aa: CASSQFTGAHNEQFF
CDR3nt: TGCGCCAGCAGCCAATTTACGGGAGCACACAATGAGCAGTTCTTC

abundance: .
d_gene: .
v_gene: TRBV7-9
j_gene: TRBJ1-1
CDR3aa: CASSSDTTEAFF
CDR3nt: TGTGCCAGCAGCTCGGATACCACTGAAGCTTTCTTT

abundance: .
d_gene: TRBD1
v_gene: TRBV28
j_gene: TRBJ2-5
CDR3aa: CASSFRQGGFQETQYF
CDR3nt: TGTGCCAGCAGTTTTAGACAGGGGGGCTTCCAAGAGACCCAGTACTTC

abundance: once
d_gene: .
v_gene: TRBV7-9
j_gene: TRBJ1-1
CDR3aa: CASSLGADFEAFF
CDR3nt: TGTGCCAGCAGCTTAGGCGCTGACTTTGAAGCTTTCTTT

abundance: .
d_gene: .
v_gene: TRBV7-9
j_gene: TRBJ2-5
CDR3aa: CASSEEETQYF
CDR3nt: TGTGCCAGCAGCGAAGAAGAGACCCAGTACTTC

abundance: .
d_gene: .
v_gene: TRBV30
j_gene: TRBJ1-1
CDR3aa: CAWSPSDSNTEAFF
CDR3nt: TGTGCCTGGAGCCCCTCGGACAGCAACACTGAAGCTTTCTTT

abundance: .
d_gene: TRBD1
v_gene: TRBV5-4
j_gene: TRBJ2-7
CDR3aa: CASSSGTANYEQYF
CDR3nt: TGTGCCAGCAGTTCTGGGACAGCTAACTACGAGCAGTACTTC

abundance: .
d_gene: .
v_gene: TRBV19
j_gene: TRBJ1-6
CDR3aa: CASSTYQGGGSPLHF
CDR3nt: TGTGCCAGTAGTACATATCAGGGCGGGGGTTCACCCCTCCACTTT

abundance: .
d_gene: .
v_gene: TRBV4-1
j_gene: TRBJ1-4
CDR3aa: CASSQGFYEKLFF
CDR3nt: TGCGCCAGCAGCCAAGGTTTCTATGAAAAACTGTTTTTT

abundance: once
d_gene: .
v_gene: TRBV6-1
j_gene: TRBJ2-1
CDR3aa: CASSEGFGTLYNEQFF
CDR3nt: TGTGCCAGCAGTGAAGGTTTTGGGACATTGTACAATGAGCAGTTCTTC